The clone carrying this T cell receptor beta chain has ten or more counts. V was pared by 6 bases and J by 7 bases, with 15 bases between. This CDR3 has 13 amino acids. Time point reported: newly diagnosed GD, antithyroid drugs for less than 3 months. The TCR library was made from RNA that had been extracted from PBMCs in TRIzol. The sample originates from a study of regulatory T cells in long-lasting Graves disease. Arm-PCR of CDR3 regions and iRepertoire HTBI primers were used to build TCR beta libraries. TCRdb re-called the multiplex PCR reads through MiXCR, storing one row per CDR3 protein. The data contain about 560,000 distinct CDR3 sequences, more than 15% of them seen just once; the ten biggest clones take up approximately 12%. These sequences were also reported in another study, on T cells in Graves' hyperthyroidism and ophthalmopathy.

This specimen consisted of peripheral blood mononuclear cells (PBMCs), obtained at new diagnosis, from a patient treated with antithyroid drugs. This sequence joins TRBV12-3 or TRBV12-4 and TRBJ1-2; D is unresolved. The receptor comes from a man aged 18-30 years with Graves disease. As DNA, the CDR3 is TGTGCCAGCAGCCAACAGAGGCTGGCTGGCTACACCTTC. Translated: CASSQQRLAGYTF.